This T cell receptor beta chain stems from a study of blood T cell repertoires in COVID-19. Across the study: The study drew acute and convalescent COVID-19 samples from the United States, Italy and Spain. Sources were T cells, B-cell-depleted T cells, or PBMCs; the material itself was cDNA or gDNA.

In the authors' workflow: The authors estimated nucleated cell counts from reference gene primer amplification. TCRdb's copy holds only in-frame clones and misses some; the assay was immunoSEQ multiplex PCR. V and J calls and clone size are given by that table; D and trimming were obtained from the DNA. This table holds fewer than 200,000 clones, under 85% found once. V lost 4 bases, J lost 2 bases, and 12 bases lay in between. The CDR3 contains 14 residues. Germline V lookup: CDR1 SGHRS, CDR2 YFSETQ. V gene TRBV5-1 combines with J gene TRBJ2-5, with a possible D match to TRBD1 (6 bases). This clonotype was obtained from a man between 60 and 75 years old who had recovered from COVID-19. Sequenced: peripheral blood. Written as DNA, the CDR3 is TGCGCCAGCAGCCAAGGCAGGGGACAAGAGACCCAGTACTTC. Translated: CASSQGRGQETQYF.